The 8 T cell receptor beta chains reported below all come from one sample, sequenced in a study of T cell responses to AZD1222 COVID-19 vaccine. Produced via immunoSEQ multiplex PCR; TCRdb's table is partial and in-frame only. Among 150,000 to 180,000 clones listed, approximately 90% were seen once. The material was peripheral blood, obtained after recovery from COVID-19. These TCRs come from an adult who had recovered from COVID-19.

The chain has TRBV4-2 and TRBJ2-3, with TRBD2 identical over 9 bases. This CDR3 has 17 residues. After removal of 0 bases from V and 1 base from J, the junction contained 5 bases not matched to a gene. Germline V CDR1 and CDR2: LGHNA, YNFKEQ. The CDR3 region has the DNA TGTGCCAGCAGCCAAGATGGGGTAGCGGGGGGCACAGATACGCAGTATTTT. This codes for CASSQDGVAGGTDTQYF.

CDR3 loop: CASRDPYTEAFF. As DNA, the CDR3 is TGTGCCAGCCGGGACCCTTACACTGAAGCTTTCTTT. The chain combines TRBV25-1 with TRBJ1-1; weak D call: TRBD1 (5 bases). Trimming stripped 8 bases from V and 3 bases from J, with 10 bases between. The CDR3 loop spans 12 amino acids. Germline V CDR1 and CDR2: MGHDK, SYGVNS.

V gene TRBV7-2 combines with J gene TRBJ2-7; D is uncertain. Germline lookup yields CDR1 SGHTA and CDR2 FQGNSA. Trimming took 6 bases from V and 0 from J, leaving 12 bases between them. The CDR3 runs 14 residues. CDR3 sequence: CASSQRTDSYEQYF. In DNA form, the CDR3 reads TGTGCCAGCAGTCAAAGGACGGACTCCTACGAGCAGTACTTC.

The genes are TRBV28 and TRBJ1-1, with TRBD1 matching over 11 bases. With V trimmed by 7 bases and J by 5 bases, 9 bases remained unmatched. This CDR3 has 15 amino acids. Per germline, CDR1 MDHEN and CDR2 SYDVKM. CDR3 nucleotides: TGTGCCAGCAATGAGCCGGGACAGGGGGATACTGAAGCTTTCTTT. Translation: CASNEPGQGDTEAFF. Full variable domain (outside the CDR3, taken from reference TRBV28 and TRBJ1-1): DVKVTQSSRYLVKRTGEKVFLECVQDMDHENMFWYRQDPGLGLRLIYFSYDVKMKEKGDIPEGYSVSREKKERFSLILESASTNQTSMYLCASNEPGQGDTEAFFGQGTRLTVV.

The CDR3 reads CASSLDIYGYTF. CDR3 sequence (DNA): TGCGCCAGCAGCTTGGATATCTATGGCTACACCTTC. This chain joins TRBV5-1 and TRBJ1-2, with unresolved D. Looked up from germline, CDR1 is SGHRS and CDR2 is YFSETQ. The CDR3 has 12 residues. V was trimmed by 0 bases and J by 4 bases, leaving 4 bases between them.

This clone was observed a single time. The V and J genes are TRBV28 and TRBJ2-7, with 7 bases aligning to TRBD2. The J segment lost 5 bases and the V segment lost 4 bases, leaving 14 bases of the junction unmatched. This CDR3 has 16 residues. Germline CDR1 and CDR2: MDHEN and SYDVKM. The CDR3 reads CASSYQAGPPGNEQYF. CDR3 sequence (DNA): TGTGCCAGCAGTTATCAAGCGGGACCCCCAGGAAACGAGCAGTACTTC.

The V and J genes are TRBV4-1 and TRBJ2-5; TRBD1 matches at 9 bases. The germline V gene encodes CDR1 MGHRA and CDR2 YSYEKL. V gave up 4 bases and J gave up 5 bases; unmatched junction bases: 11. The CDR3 is made up of 16 amino acids. CDR3 nucleotide sequence: TGCGCCAGCAGCCCACGACAGGGGGGCTCAACGGAGACCCAGTACTTC. Residues: CASSPRQGGSTETQYF.

The chain carries TRBV7-2 and TRBJ1-2, with 10 bases aligning to TRBD1. CDR3 length equals 14 residues. Per the germline V gene, CDR1 is SGHTA and CDR2 is FQGNSA. V shed 1 base and J 5 bases; nucleotides not matched to a gene: 1. The CDR3 region has the DNA TGTGCCAGCAGCTTAGGGGACAGGGGTTATGGCTACACCTTC. This encodes CASSLGDRGYGYTF. The full variable domain, its missing parts supplied by reference TRBV7-2 and TRBJ1-2, is GAGVSQSPSNKVTEKGKDVELRCDPISGHTALYWYRQSLGQGLEFLIYFQGNSAPDKSGLPSDRFSAERTGGSVSTLTIQRTQQEDSAVYLCASSLGDRGYGYTFGSGTRLTVV.